A selection of T cell receptor beta chains follows, all from one sample in a study of T cells in narcolepsy. The table came from immunoSEQ multiplex PCR; TCRdb's copy has only in-frame clones and leaves some out. Among 25,000 to 35,000 clones listed, more than 75% were seen once. The specimen was CD45RA- memory CD4+ T cells from PBMCs. All receptors derive from a human donor with narcolepsy. Each CDR3 is given with its conserved first and last residue. D genes are given only for firm matches. Rows may omit the clone size; those that give it use once, few, many or a size class.

v_call,d_call,cdr3_length,clone_size,j_call,cdr3_aa,cdr3_nt
TRBV6-6,-,15,-,TRBJ1-1,CASSYGAGGNTEAFF,TGTGCCAGCAGTTACGGGGCCGGGGGTAACACTGAAGCTTTCTTT
TRBV28,TRBD2,16,-,TRBJ2-5,CASSLWNGGGQETQYF,TGTGCCAGCAGTTTATGGAATGGCGGGGGCCAAGAGACCCAGTACTTC
TRBV10-3,TRBD1,14,once,TRBJ1-1,CAISEQQGGTEAFF,TGTGCCATCAGTGAACAGCAGGGGGGAACTGAAGCTTTCTTT
TRBV18,-,16,-,TRBJ2-2,CASSPRGSRDTGELFF,TGTGCCAGCTCACCAAGAGGGTCAAGGGACACCGGGGAGCTGTTTTTT
TRBV6-5,-,15,-,TRBJ2-7,CASSYEAGAPYEQYF,TGTGCCAGCAGTTATGAGGCGGGGGCCCCCTACGAGCAGTACTTC
TRBV9,-,14,-,TRBJ1-1,CASSENYVNTEAFF,TGTGCCAGCAGCGAGAACTACGTGAACACTGAAGCTTTCTTT
TRBV5-6,TRBD2,18,-,TRBJ2-1,CASSLRTLAGGSYNEQFF,TGTGCCAGCAGCTTGCGTACTCTAGCGGGGGGCTCCTACAATGAGCAGTTCTTC
TRBV6-5,-,15,-,TRBJ2-2,CASRRTGYNTGELFF,TGTGCCAGCAGACGAACAGGGTATAACACCGGGGAGCTGTTTTTT
TRBV5-1,-,14,-,TRBJ1-4,CASSLGAREEKLFF,TGCGCCAGCAGCTTAGGGGCCAGGGAGGAAAAACTGTTTTTT
TRBV28,TRBD2,15,-,TRBJ2-1,CASSPGSGGAYEQFF,TGTGCCAGCAGCCCGGGTAGCGGGGGGGCCTATGAGCAGTTCTTC
TRBV27,-,13,-,TRBJ1-1,CASSLNPNTEAFF,TGTGCCAGCAGTTTAAACCCGAACACTGAAGCTTTCTTT